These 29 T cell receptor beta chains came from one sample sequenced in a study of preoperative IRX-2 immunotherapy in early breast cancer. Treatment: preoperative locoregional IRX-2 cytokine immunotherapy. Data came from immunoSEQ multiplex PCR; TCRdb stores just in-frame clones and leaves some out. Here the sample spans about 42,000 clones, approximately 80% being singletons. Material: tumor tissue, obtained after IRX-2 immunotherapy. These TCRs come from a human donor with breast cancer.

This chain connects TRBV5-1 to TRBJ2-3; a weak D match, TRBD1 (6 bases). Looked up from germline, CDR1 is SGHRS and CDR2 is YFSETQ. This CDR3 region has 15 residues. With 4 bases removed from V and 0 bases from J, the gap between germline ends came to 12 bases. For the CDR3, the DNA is TGCGCCAGCAGCCCTAGGACAGCTAGCACAGATACGCAGTATTTT. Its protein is CASSPRTASTDTQYF.

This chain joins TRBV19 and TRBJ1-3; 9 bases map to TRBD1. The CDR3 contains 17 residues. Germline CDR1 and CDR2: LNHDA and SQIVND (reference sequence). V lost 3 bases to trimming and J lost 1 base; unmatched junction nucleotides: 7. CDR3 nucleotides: TGTGCCAGTAGTATGGGACAGGGCCACGGGTCTGGAAACACCATATATTTT. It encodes CASSMGQGHGSGNTIYF.

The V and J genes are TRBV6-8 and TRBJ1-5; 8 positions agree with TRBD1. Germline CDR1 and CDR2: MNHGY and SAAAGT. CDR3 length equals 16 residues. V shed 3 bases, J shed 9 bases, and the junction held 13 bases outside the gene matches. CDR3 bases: TGTGCCAGCAGTTATATTCGGACAGGGCTCGGCGGGCCCCAGCATTTT. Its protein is CASSYIRTGLGGPQHF.

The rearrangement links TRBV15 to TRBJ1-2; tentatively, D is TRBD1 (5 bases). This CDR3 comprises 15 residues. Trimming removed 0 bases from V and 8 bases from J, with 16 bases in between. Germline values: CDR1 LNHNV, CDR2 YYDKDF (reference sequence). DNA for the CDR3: TGTGCCACCAGCAGAGATGAGGGGATTGTCTTCGGCTACACCTTC. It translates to CATSRDEGIVFGYTF.

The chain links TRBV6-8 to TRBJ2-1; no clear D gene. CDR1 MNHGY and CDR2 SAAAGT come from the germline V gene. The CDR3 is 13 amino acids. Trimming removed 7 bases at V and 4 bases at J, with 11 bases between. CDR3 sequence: CASTPGRYNEQFF. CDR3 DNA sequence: TGTGCCAGCACCCCAGGTCGGTACAATGAGCAGTTCTTC.

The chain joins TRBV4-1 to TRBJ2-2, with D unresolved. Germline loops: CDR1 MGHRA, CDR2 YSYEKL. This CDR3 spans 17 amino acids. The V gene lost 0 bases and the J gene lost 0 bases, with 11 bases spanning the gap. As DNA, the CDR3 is TGCGCCAGCAGCCAAGATTATCGGCAGGCGAACACCGGGGAGCTGTTTTTT. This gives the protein CASSQDYRQANTGELFF.

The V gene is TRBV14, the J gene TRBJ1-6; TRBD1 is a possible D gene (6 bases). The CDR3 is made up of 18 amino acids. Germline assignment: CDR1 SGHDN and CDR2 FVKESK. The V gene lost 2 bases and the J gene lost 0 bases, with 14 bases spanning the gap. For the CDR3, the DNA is TGTGCCAGCAGCCAAAGGGGGGGCCTTAGCTCCTATAATTCACCCCTCCACTTT. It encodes CASSQRGGLSSYNSPLHF.

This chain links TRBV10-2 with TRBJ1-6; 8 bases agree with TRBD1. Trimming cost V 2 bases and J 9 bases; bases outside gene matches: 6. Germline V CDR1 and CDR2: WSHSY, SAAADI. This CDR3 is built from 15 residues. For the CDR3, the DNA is TGCGCCAGCAGTGAGCCCGGGACAGGTAGTTCACCCCTCCACTTT. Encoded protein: CASSEPGTGSSPLHF.

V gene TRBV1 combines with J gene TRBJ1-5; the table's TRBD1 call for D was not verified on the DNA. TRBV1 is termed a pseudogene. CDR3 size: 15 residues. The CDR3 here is CASSPVDSPGQPQHF. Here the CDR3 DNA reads TGCGCCAGCAGCCCCGTTGACAGCCCTGGGCAGCCCCAGCATTTT.

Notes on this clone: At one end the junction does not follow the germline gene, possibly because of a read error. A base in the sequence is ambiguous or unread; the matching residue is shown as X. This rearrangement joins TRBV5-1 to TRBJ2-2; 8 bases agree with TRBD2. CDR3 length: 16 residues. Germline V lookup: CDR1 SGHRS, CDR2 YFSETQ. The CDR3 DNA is TGCGCCAGCAAACCCCAGGGGACGGGAGGGACCGGRGAGCTGTTTTTT. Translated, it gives CASKPQGTGGTXELFF. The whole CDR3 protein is CASKPQGTGGTGELFF.

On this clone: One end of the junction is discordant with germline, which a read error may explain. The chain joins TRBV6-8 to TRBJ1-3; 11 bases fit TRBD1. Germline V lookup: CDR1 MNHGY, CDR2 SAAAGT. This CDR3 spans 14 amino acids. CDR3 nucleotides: TGTGCCATCAGTGGACAGGGGGCGAGCAACACCATATATTTT. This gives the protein CAISGQGASNTIYF.

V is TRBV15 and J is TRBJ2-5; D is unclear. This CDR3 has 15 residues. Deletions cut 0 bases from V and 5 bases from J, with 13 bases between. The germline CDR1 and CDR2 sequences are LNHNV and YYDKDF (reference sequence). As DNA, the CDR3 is TGTGCCACCAGCAGAGATCGTCTGCTTACGGAGACCCAGTACTTC. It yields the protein CATSRDRLLTETQYF.

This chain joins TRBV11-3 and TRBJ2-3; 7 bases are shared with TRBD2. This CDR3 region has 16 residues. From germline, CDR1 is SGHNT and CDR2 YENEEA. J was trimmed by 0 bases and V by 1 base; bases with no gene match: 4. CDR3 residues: CASSLGPAGSTDTQYF. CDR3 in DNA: TGTGCCAGCAGCTTAGGTCCAGCGGGGAGCACAGATACGCAGTATTTT. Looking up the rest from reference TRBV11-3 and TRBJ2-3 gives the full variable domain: EAGVVQSPRYKIIEKKQPVAFWCNPISGHNTLYWYLQNLGQGPELLIRYENEEAVDDSQLPKDRFSAERLKGVDSTLKIQPAELGDSAVYLCASSLGPAGSTDTQYFGPGTRLTVL.

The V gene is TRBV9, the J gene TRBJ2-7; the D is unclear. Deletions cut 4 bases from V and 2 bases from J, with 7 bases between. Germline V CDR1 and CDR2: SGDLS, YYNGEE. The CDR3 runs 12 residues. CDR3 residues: CASSLDTYEQYF. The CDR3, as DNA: TGTGCCAGCAGCTTAGATACCTACGAGCAGTACTTC.

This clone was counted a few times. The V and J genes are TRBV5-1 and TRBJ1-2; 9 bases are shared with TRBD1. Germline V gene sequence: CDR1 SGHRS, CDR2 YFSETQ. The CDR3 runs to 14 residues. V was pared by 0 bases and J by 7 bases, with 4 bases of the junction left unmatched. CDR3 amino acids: CASSLAQGAGGYTF. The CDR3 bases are TGCGCCAGCAGCTTGGCACAGGGGGCCGGTGGCTACACCTTC.

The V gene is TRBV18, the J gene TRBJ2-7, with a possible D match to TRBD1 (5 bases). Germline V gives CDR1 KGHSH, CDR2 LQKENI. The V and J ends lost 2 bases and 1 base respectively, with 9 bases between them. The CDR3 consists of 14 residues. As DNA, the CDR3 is TGTGCCAGCTCACCATTGGCAGGGTCCTACGAGCAGTACTTC. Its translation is CASSPLAGSYEQYF.

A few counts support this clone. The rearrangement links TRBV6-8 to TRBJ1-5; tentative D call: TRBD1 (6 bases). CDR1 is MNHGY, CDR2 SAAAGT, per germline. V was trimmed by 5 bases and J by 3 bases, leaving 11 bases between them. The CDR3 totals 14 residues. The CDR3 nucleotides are TGTGCCAGCAGTACAGGGTCCCTCAATCAGCCCCAGCATTTT. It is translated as CASSTGSLNQPQHF.

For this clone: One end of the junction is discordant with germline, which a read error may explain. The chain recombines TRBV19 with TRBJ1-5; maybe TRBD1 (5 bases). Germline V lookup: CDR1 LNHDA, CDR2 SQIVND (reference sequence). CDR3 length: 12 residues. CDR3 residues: CASEGTLSFRYF. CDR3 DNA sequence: TGTGCCAGTGAAGGGACGTTAAGTTTTCGGTATTTT.

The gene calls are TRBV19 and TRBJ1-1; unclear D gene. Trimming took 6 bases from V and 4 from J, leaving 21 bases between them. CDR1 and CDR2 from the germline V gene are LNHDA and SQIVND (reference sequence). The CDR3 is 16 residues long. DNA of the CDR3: TGTGCCAGTAGGGACCCACGGAATCGGGTGGGCACTGAAGCTTTCTTT. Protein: CASRDPRNRVGTEAFF. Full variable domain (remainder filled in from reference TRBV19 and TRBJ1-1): DGGITQSPKYLFRKEGQNVTLSCEQNLNHDAMYWYRQDPGQGLRLIYYSQIVNDFQKGDIAEGYSVSREKKESFPLTVTSAQKNPTAFYLCASRDPRNRVGTEAFFGQGTRLTVV.

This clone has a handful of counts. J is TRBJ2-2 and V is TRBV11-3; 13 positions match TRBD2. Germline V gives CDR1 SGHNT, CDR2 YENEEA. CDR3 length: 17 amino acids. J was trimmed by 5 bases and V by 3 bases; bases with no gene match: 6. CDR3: CASSFPGTSGITGELFF. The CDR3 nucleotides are TGTGCCAGCAGCTTCCCCGGGACTAGCGGGATAACCGGGGAGCTGTTTTTT.

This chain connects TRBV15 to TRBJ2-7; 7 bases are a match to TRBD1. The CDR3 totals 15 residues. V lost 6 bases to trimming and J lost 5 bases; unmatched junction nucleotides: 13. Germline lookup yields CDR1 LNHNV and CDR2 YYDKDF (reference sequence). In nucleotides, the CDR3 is TGTGCCACCAGGGAGACAGGGTCCGACCTCGACGAGCAGTACTTC. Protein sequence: CATRETGSDLDEQYF. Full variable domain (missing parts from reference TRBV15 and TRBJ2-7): DAMVIQNPRYQVTQFGKPVTLSCSQTLNHNVMYWYQQKSSQAPKLLFHYYDKDFNNEADTPDNFQSRRPNTSFCFLDIRSPGLGDTAMYLCATRETGSDLDEQYFGPGTRLTVT.

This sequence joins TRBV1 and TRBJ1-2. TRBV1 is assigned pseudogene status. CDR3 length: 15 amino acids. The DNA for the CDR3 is TGCGCCAGCAGCCAAGATACCGGTGCTAGCTATGGCTACACCTTC. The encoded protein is CASSQDTGASYGYTF.

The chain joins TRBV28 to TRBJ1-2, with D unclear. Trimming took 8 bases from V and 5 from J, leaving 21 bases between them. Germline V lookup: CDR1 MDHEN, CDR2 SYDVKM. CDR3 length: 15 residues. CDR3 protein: CASFAPAEARYGYTF. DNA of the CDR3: TGTGCCAGCTTCGCCCCTGCCGAAGCCAGGTATGGCTACACCTTC.

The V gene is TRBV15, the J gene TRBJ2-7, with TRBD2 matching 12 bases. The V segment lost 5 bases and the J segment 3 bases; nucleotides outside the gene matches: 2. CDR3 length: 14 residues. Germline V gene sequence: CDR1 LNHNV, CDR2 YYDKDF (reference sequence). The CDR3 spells CATSATSGSYEQYF. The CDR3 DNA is TGTGCCACCAGCGCGACTAGCGGGAGCTACGAGCAGTACTTC.

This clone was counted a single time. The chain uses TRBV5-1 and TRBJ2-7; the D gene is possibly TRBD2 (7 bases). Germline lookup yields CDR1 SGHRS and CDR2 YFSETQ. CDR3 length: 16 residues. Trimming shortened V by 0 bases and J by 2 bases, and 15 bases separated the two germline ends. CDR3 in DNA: TGCGCCAGCAGCTTGGTCGGGCGGGGGCCAACCTACGAGCAGTACTTC. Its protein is CASSLVGRGPTYEQYF.

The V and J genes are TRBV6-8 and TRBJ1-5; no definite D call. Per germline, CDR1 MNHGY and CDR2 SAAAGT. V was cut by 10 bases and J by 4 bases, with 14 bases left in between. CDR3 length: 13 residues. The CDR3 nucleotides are TGTGCCATCAGCCCGGCTGGGAATCAGCCCCAGCATTTT. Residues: CAISPAGNQPQHF.

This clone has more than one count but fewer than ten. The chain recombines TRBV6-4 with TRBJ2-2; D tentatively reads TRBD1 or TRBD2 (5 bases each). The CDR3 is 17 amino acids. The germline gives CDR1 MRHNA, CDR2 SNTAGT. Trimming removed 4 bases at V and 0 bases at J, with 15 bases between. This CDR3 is CASSGPSGTANTGELFF. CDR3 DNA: TGTGCCAGCAGTGGACCTTCCGGGACCGCGAACACCGGGGAGCTGTTTTTT.

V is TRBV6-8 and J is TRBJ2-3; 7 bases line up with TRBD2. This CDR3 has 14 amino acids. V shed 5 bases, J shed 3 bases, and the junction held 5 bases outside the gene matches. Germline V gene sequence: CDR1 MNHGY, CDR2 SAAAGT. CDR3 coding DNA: TGTGCCAGCAGTAGGCGGGAGCAAACAGATACGCAGTATTTT. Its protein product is CASSRREQTDTQYF.

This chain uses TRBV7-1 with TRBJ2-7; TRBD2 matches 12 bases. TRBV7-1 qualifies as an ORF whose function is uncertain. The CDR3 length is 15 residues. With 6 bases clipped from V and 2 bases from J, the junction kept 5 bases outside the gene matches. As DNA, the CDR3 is TGTGCCAGCAGTTTGTGGACTAGCGGGGCCTACGAGCAGTACTTC. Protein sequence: CASSLWTSGAYEQYF.